A single sample is the source of the 12 T cell receptor beta chains below, sequenced in a study of somatic mutations in cytotoxic T cells in rheumatoid arthritis. The table came from immunoSEQ multiplex PCR; TCRdb's copy has only in-frame clones and leaves some out. This sample has 5,500 to 6,500 clones; about 72% occur once, and the top ten carry roughly 37%. Material: CD8+ T cells sorted from blood. The receptors here all came from a woman between 45 and 60 years old in good health.

The chain carries TRBV11-2 and TRBJ1-1, with 9 bases lining up with TRBD1. CDR1 is SGHAT, CDR2 FQNNGV, per germline. With 4 bases clipped from V and 7 bases from J, the junction kept 4 bases outside the gene matches. CDR3 size: 13 residues. CDR3 protein: CASSSTGGSEAFF. The CDR3 DNA reads TGTGCCAGCAGCTCCACAGGGGGCAGTGAAGCTTTCTTT.

This rearrangement joins TRBV27 to TRBJ1-1, with TRBD1 identical over 8 bases. Trimming removed 6 bases from V and 5 bases from J; junction bases left unmatched: 5. This CDR3 has 13 residues. Germline lookup yields CDR1 MNHEY and CDR2 SMNVEV (reference sequence). The CDR3 reads CASRYTGGTEAFF. CDR3 DNA sequence: TGTGCCAGCAGATACACAGGGGGGACTGAAGCTTTCTTT.

This clone showed up just a few times. The chain employs TRBV11-2 and TRBJ2-5; possible D gene TRBD2, 6 bases. The CDR3 is 16 amino acids. Germline assignment: CDR1 SGHAT and CDR2 FQNNGV. Trimming removed 5 bases from V and 1 base from J, with 17 bases in between. The DNA for the CDR3 is TGTGCCAGCAGCCTCCGACTGGAGGGTCCCCAAGAGACCCAGTACTTC. It translates to CASSLRLEGPQETQYF.

The genes are TRBV11-2 and TRBJ2-1; TRBD2 aligns across 10 bases. V lost 5 bases and J lost 4; bases outside the gene matches: 8. This CDR3 has 16 amino acids. CDR1 and CDR2 from the germline V gene are SGHAT and FQNNGV. CDR3 DNA: TGTGCCAGCAGCCCTCTAAGCGGGGGGGCATACAATGAGCAGTTCTTC. It is translated as CASSPLSGGAYNEQFF.

This clone occurred once. This chain joins TRBV4-1 and TRBJ2-1; 9 bases are shared with TRBD2. Losses at the gene ends were 4 bases for V and 3 bases for J; bases not matched to a gene: 10. Germline V CDR1 and CDR2: MGHRA, YSYEKL. The CDR3 is made up of 17 amino acids. The CDR3 protein is CASSRGGLAGFYNEQFF. CDR3 DNA sequence: TGCGCCAGCAGCCGGGGGGGGCTAGCGGGGTTCTACAATGAGCAGTTCTTC.

This clone has just a few counts. This chain links TRBV4-1 with TRBJ2-7; 7 bases are shared with TRBD2. Germline V lookup: CDR1 MGHRA, CDR2 YSYEKL. V lost 2 bases, J lost 5 bases, and 9 bases stayed unmatched. The CDR3 length is 15 residues. CDR3 residues: CASSQSWGGIDEQYF. CDR3 DNA sequence: TGCGCCAGCAGCCAAAGTTGGGGGGGTATCGACGAGCAGTACTTC.

The V and J genes are TRBV11-2 and TRBJ2-3; 9 bases match TRBD2. With V trimmed by 1 base and J by 0 bases, 5 bases remained unmatched. In germline, CDR1 is SGHAT, CDR2 FQNNGV. This CDR3 is built from 17 residues. CDR3 sequence: CASSLVGLAGSTDTQYF. The CDR3 DNA sequence: TGTGCCAGCAGCTTAGTAGGCCTAGCGGGGAGCACAGATACGCAGTATTTT.

The chain couples TRBV6-5 to TRBJ2-5; TRBD2 agrees at 7 bases. Trimming took 6 bases from V and 3 from J; bases not matched to a gene: 4. CDR3 length: 13 residues. CDR1 and CDR2 (germline): MNHEY, SVGAGI. The CDR3 DNA is TGTGCCAGCAGCCCGGGGAGGGAAGAGACCCAGTACTTC. The encoded protein is CASSPGREETQYF.

This rearrangement joins TRBV19 to TRBJ1-5; D gene uncertain. V lost 1 base and J 6 bases, leaving 10 bases between the germline ends. CDR1 LNHDA and CDR2 SQIVND come from the germline V gene (reference sequence). The CDR3 length is 14 residues. CDR3 protein: CASSIGLGSQPQHF. The CDR3 DNA is TGTGCCAGTAGTATAGGATTGGGGAGTCAGCCCCAGCATTTT.

The chain joins TRBV6-1 to TRBJ1-5, with 9 bases aligning to TRBD1. The length of the CDR3 is 14 residues. Trimming at V came to 6 bases and at J to 4 bases, leaving 4 bases not matched to a gene. Germline CDR1 reads MNHNS; CDR2 reads SASEGT. CDR3 sequence: CASSRTGENQPQHF. The CDR3 DNA is TGTGCCAGCAGCCGGACAGGGGAAAATCAGCCCCAGCATTTT.

This chain joins TRBV7-2 and TRBJ1-6; D possibly corresponds to TRBD1 (5 bases). This CDR3 has 17 amino acids. Trimming pared 5 bases from V and 0 bases from J, leaving 14 bases between. CDR1 SGHTA and CDR2 FQGNSA come from the germline V gene. CDR3 in DNA: TGTGCCAGCAGCCCAGGGCACCGGAACTCCTATAATTCACCCCTCCACTTT. Translating gives CASSPGHRNSYNSPLHF.

The chain has TRBV4-1 and TRBJ2-5; D possibly corresponds to TRBD1 (6 bases). V gave up 1 base and J gave up 6 bases, with 12 bases separating them. CDR1 is MGHRA and CDR2 is YSYEKL in the germline V gene. The CDR3 length is 14 residues. The CDR3 region is CASSQGLGAKTQYF. The CDR3 DNA is TGCGCCAGCAGCCAAGGCCTGGGGGCGAAGACCCAGTACTTC.